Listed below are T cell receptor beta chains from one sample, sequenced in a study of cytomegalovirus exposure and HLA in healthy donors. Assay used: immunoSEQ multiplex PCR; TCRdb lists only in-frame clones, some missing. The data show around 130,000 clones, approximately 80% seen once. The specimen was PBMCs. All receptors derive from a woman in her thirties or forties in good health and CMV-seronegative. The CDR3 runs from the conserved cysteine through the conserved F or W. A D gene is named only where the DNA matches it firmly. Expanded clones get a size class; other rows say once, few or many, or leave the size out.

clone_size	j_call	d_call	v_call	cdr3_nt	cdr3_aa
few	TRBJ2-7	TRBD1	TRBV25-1	TGTGCCAGCAGTGCAACAGGGGACGTTAACTACGAGCAGTACTTC	CASSATGDVNYEQYF
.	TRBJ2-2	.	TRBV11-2	TGTGCCAGCAGCTCAACGTTAGCGGCCACCGGGGAGCTGTTTTTT	CASSSTLAATGELFF
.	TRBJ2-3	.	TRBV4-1	TGCGCCAGCAGCCAAGAGGAGTGGGGCACAGATACGCAGTATTTT	CASSQEEWGTDTQYF
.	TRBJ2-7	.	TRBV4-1	TGCGCCAGCAGCCTAACTCCAGGGGACACCTACGAGCAGTACTTC	CASSLTPGDTYEQYF
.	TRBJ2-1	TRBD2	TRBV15	TGTGCCACCAGCAGAGGTCCGGGACTAGCTAGTGAGCAGTTCTTC	CATSRGPGLASEQFF
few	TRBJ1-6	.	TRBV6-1	TGTGCCACGATTCCTTGGGCCGCTAATTCACCCCTCCACTTT	CATIPWAANSPLHF
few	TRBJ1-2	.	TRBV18	TGTGCCAGCTCACCCGCCGGACAGCTTACTGGCTATGGCTACACCTTC	CASSPAGQLTGYGYTF
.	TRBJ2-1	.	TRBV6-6	TGTGCCAGCAGTCCCGGGGGGCGGGAGAGGGATGAGCAGTTCTTC	CASSPGGRERDEQFF
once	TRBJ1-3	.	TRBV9	TGTGCCAGCAGCGAAAGACACTCGTCTGGAAACACCATATATTTT	CASSERHSSGNTIYF
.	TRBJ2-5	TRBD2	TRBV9	TGTGCCAGCAGCGCTAGGACTAGCGGGAGTTTGGAGACCCAGTACTTC	CASSARTSGSLETQYF
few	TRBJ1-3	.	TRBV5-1	TGCGCCAGCAGCTTGTGGTCCAGCTCTGGAAACACCATATATTTT	CASSLWSSSGNTIYF
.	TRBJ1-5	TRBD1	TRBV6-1	TGTGCCAGCAGTGAGAGACAGGGGGCGAGGCAGCCCCAGCATTTT	CASSERQGARQPQHF
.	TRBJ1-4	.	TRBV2	TGTGCCAGCAGTGAAGCGCAGGAGTTTTCGGGGACTAATGAAAAACTGTTTTTT	CASSEAQEFSGTNEKLFF
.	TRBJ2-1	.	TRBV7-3	TGTGCCAGCAGCTTAATGGGCGATGAGCAGTTCTTC	CASSLMGDEQFF
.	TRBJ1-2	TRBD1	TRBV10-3	TGTGCCATCCTTGCCCTCGGACAGGGGGATGTCTATGGCTACACCTTC	CAILALGQGDVYGYTF
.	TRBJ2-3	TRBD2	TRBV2	TGTGCCAGCGGGACTAGCGAGACGCAGTATTTT	CASGTSETQYF
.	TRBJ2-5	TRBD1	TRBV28	TGTGCCAGCAGTTTAAGGGACAGAGCCCAAGAGACCCAGTACTTC	CASSLRDRAQETQYF
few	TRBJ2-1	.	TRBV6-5	TGTGCCAGCAGTATAGGGACTCTTCGCAATGAGCAGTTCTTC	CASSIGTLRNEQFF
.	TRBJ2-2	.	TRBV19	TGTGCCAGTACCGGGGTCAACACCGGGGAGCTGTTTTTT	CASTGVNTGELFF
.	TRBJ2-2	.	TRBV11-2	TGTGCCAGCAGCCGTAAGGAGGTATTGGGCGGGGAGCTGTTTTTT	CASSRKEVLGGELFF
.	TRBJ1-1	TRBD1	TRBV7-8	TGTGCCAGCAGCTCGCTATCGGACAGGGGGCTTATGAACACTGAAGCTTTCTTT	CASSSLSDRGLMNTEAFF
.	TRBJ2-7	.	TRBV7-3	TGTGCCAGCAGCCCCCCCCCGTTCGGGGAGGCCTCCTACGAGCAGTACTTC	CASSPPPFGEASYEQYF
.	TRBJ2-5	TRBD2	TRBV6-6	TGTGCCAGCAGCTATAGCGGGGGGGCCTCGGAGACCCAGTACTTC	CASSYSGGASETQYF
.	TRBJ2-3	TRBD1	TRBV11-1	TGTGCCAGCAGCTCGATGGACAGGGAGGCAGATACGCAGTATTTT	CASSSMDREADTQYF
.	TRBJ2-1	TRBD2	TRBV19	TGTGCCAGTAGTCCAGTAGCGGGAGGGTCTATTAATGAGCAGTTCTTC	CASSPVAGGSINEQFF
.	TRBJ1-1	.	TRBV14	TGTGCCAGCAGCCAAGGTCCCGGAGGGGCTGAAGCTTTCTTT	CASSQGPGGAEAFF
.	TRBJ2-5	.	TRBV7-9	TGTGCCAGCAGCTTAGCGTGGGGGGTCGTCGAGACCCAGTACTTC	CASSLAWGVVETQYF
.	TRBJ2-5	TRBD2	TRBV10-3	TGTGCCATCAGTCGGACTAGCGGAACACCCCAAGAGACCCAGTACTTC	CAISRTSGTPQETQYF
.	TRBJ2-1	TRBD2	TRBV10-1	TGCGCCAGCAGTGAGTCGTGGCTAGCGGACTACAATGAGCAGTTCTTC	CASSESWLADYNEQFF
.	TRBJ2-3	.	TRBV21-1	TGTGCCAATGAGCGGGGGCAAGTCACAGATACGCAGTATTTT	CANERGQVTDTQYF
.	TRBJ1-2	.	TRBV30	TGTGCCTGGGGGGACTGGTTCTATGGCTACACCTTC	CAWGDWFYGYTF
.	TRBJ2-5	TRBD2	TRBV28	TGTGCCAGCAGTTTACAATTAGCGGGAGCGATAGAGACCCAGTACTTC	CASSLQLAGAIETQYF
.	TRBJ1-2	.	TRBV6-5	TGTGCCAGCAAAGGGGGTGGCTACACCTTC	CASKGGGYTF
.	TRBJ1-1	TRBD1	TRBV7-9	TGTGCCAGCAGCCCAAACAGGGGTGACACTGAAGCTTTCTTT	CASSPNRGDTEAFF
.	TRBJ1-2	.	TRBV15	TGTGCCACCAGCAGAGAGGGCAGGGGAAATGGCTACACCTTC	CATSREGRGNGYTF
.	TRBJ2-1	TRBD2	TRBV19	TGTGCCAGTAGTTCGCCTAGCGGGAGTTTGTATGAGCAGTTCTTC	CASSSPSGSLYEQFF
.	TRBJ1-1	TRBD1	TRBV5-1	TGCGCCAGCAGCCCGGGACAGGGGGCATGTGAAGCTTTCTTT	CASSPGQGACEAFF
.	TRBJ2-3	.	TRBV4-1	TGCGCCAGCAGCCAAGTTCAGGGTGCAGATACGCAGTATTTT	CASSQVQGADTQYF
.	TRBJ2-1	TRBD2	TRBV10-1	TGCGCCAGCAGTGATAGCGGGGGGGCCAATGAGCAGTTCTTC	CASSDSGGANEQFF
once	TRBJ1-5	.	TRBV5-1	TGCGCCAGCAGCTTGGTCTCTGGGGGCGGGCAGCCCCAGCATTTT	CASSLVSGGGQPQHF
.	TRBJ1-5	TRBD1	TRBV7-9	TGTGCCAGCAGTCATACTGGACAGGACCGCAATCAGCCCCAGCATTTT	CASSHTGQDRNQPQHF
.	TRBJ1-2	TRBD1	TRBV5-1	TGCGCCAGCAGCACCGGGACAGGGGGTGTTGGCTACACCTTC	CASSTGTGGVGYTF
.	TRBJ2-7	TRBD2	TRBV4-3	TGCGCCAGCAGCCAAGATTCCCGGGAGGCAGGGGAGCAGTACTTC	CASSQDSREAGEQYF
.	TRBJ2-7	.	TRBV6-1	TGTGCCACCTCGGCCGCCGGAGCCTACGAGCAGTACTTC	CATSAAGAYEQYF
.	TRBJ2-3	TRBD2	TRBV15	TGTGCCACCAGCAGAGATTCGGGAGGGGCAGATACGCAGTATTTT	CATSRDSGGADTQYF
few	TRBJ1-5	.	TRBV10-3	TGTGCCATCAGTGAAGTCGGGGATCAGCCCCAGCATTTT	CAISEVGDQPQHF
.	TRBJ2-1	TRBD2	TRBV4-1	TGCGCCAGCAGCCATGATCCGGGGACTAGCGGGGGGATCTACAATGAGCAGTTCTTC	CASSHDPGTSGGIYNEQFF
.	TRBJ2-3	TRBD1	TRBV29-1	TGCAGCGTTACTTACAGGGGTGATGGAGATACGCAGTATTTT	CSVTYRGDGDTQYF
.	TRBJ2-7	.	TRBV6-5	TGTGCCAGCAGTGGGGACAACTCCTACGAGCAGTACTTC	CASSGDNSYEQYF
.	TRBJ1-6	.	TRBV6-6	TGTGCCAGCTTAGGGGACTTTCAACCCCTCCACTTT	CASLGDFQPLHF
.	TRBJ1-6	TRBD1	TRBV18	TGTGCCAGCTCACCATCGGGACAGGTCAATTCACCCCTCCACTTT	CASSPSGQVNSPLHF
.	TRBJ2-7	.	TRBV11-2	TGTGCCAGCAGCTCCAATAGGGGAAGCTACGAGCAGTACTTC	CASSSNRGSYEQYF
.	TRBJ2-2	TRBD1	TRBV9	TGTGCCAGCAGCGTTGGGACAGGGCTCAACACCGGGGAGCTGTTTTTT	CASSVGTGLNTGELFF
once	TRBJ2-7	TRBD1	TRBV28	TGTGCCAGCAGTCGACGGGACAGGGTCTACGAGCAGTACTTC	CASSRRDRVYEQYF
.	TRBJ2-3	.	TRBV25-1	TGTGCCAGCACCCCCCGGGGACTCTTATCAGATACGCAGTATTTT	CASTPRGLLSDTQYF
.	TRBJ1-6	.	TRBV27	TGTGCCAGCAGTCTCAAAATGCCCTTGACAGGCAATAATTCACCCCTCCACTTT	CASSLKMPLTGNNSPLHF
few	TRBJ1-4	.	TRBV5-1	TGCGCCAGCAGCTTTCGGCAGGGTAGGGATGAAAAACTGTTTTTT	CASSFRQGRDEKLFF
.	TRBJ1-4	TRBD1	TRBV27	TGTGCCAGCAGTCCCAACCGGATGACAGGGATAATAGAAAAACTGTTTTTT	CASSPNRMTGIIEKLFF
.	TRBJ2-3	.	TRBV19	TGTGCCAGTAGTATAGACGACACCCAAAATACGCAGTATTTT	CASSIDDTQNTQYF